This T cell receptor beta chain is from a study of OX40 agonist ivuxolimab in advanced cancers. Data came from immunoSEQ multiplex PCR; TCRdb stores just in-frame clones and leaves some out. This sample has some 77,000 clones, with around 90% found just once. This CDR3 has 12 amino acids. V was clipped by 1 base and J by 5 bases, with 5 bases between them. Germline loops: CDR1 SGHTA, CDR2 FQGNSA. Whole-study findings and limits: Some patients without response likewise showed low normalized clonal expansion. Individuals who were partial responders at 0.1-3.0 mg/kg had clonal expansion that ranked among the lowest.

Notes on this clone: Antigen specificity is unknown.

With autoimmune disease history or systemic immunosuppression, patients were excluded. Material: CD4+ or CD8+ T cells sorted from blood, obtained in a trial of the OX40 agonist ivuxolimab. The chain uses TRBV7-2 and TRBJ2-5; the D is unclear. The receptor was isolated from an adult with an advanced solid tumor such as melanoma, head and neck, liver or kidney cancer. The CDR3 sequence: CASSLDRETQYF. The CDR3 nucleotides are TGTGCCAGCAGCTTAGATCGGGAGACCCAGTACTTC.